The clone carrying this TCR beta chain was found once. This record comes from a study of cytomegalovirus exposure and HLA in healthy donors. Study context: In a later analysis, the roughly 110 validation repertoires were reported to have used the same platform as the approximately 690 first-cohort repertoires.

Clones were read by immunoSEQ multiplex PCR, and TCRdb kept only the in-frame ones, dropping some. The profile covers around 180,000 clones, with roughly 80% appearing a single time and roughly 7% taken by the ten largest. CDR3 length: 15 amino acids. From germline, CDR1 is SGHVS and CDR2 FQNEAQ. V dropped 2 bases and J dropped 3; count of bases not matched to a gene: 7. The V and J genes are TRBV7-8 and TRBJ2-7; 7 bases are shared with TRBD2. The specimen was PBMCs. The receptor's source is a young man in good health and CMV-seropositive. The CDR3 protein is CASSLSAGVGYEQYF. CDR3 coding DNA: TGTGCCAGCAGCTTAAGTGCGGGAGTGGGCTACGAGCAGTACTTC.